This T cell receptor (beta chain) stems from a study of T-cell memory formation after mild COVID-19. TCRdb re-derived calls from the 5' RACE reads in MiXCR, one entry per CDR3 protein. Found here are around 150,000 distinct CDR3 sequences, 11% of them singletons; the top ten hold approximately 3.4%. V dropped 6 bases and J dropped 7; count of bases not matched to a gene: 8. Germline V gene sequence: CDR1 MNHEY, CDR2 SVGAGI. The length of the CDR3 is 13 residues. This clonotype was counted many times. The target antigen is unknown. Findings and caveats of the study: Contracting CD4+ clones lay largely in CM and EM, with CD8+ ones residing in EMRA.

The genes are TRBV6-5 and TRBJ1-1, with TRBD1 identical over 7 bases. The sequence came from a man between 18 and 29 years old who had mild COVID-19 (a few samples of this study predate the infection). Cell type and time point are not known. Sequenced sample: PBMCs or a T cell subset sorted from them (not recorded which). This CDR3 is CASSKQGTDEAFF. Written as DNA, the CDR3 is TGTGCCAGCAGCAAACAGGGGACGGATGAAGCTTTCTTT.